The 18 T cell receptor beta chains in this list originate from one sample, sequenced in a study of somatic mutations in cytotoxic T cells in rheumatoid arthritis. Clones were sequenced by immunoSEQ multiplex PCR, and TCRdb holds only the in-frame ones, with some missing. This sample yields roughly 16,000 clones, of which 80% are seen a single time; about 10% belongs to the top ten. The sample taken for sequencing was CD8+ T cells sorted from blood. The receptors originated from an adult with rheumatoid arthritis.

This chain links TRBV7-6 with TRBJ2-1, with D unresolved. This CDR3 spans 13 amino acids. Trimming left V 0 bases short and J 9 bases short, with 9 bases between. Germline CDR1 SGHVS, CDR2 FNYEAQ. CDR3 protein: CASSLATFPEQFF. The CDR3 DNA follows: TGTGCCAGCAGCTTAGCTACATTCCCTGAGCAGTTCTTC.

This rearrangement joins TRBV27 to TRBJ1-5; D perhaps matches TRBD1 (5 bases). V was pared by 3 bases and J by 7 bases, with 13 bases between. The CDR3 covers 14 residues. Germline CDR1 and CDR2: MNHEY and SMNVEV (reference sequence). The CDR3 coding sequence is TGTGCCAGCAGTTTGGGGCGAGTACGCCAGCCCCAGCATTTT. Its translation: CASSLGRVRQPQHF.

This clone was counted between two and nine times. CDR3 nucleotide sequence: TGCGCCAGCAGCCAAGAAGGACGACGGAGGAACACTGAAGCTTTCTTT. Its protein product is CASSQEGRRRNTEAFF. The V gene is TRBV4-1, the J gene TRBJ1-1, with D unclear. Trimming pared 0 bases from V and 1 base from J, leaving 12 bases between. CDR3 length: 16 amino acids. Germline values: CDR1 MGHRA, CDR2 YSYEKL.

As for this clone: Germline is not matched at one junction end, which may reflect a read error. This chain uses TRBV11-3 with TRBJ2-7, with D possibly matching TRBD1 (6 bases). From germline, CDR1 is SGHNT and CDR2 YENEEA. This CDR3 has 14 residues. The CDR3 protein is CASTLRDTAYEQYF. The CDR3 DNA sequence: TGTGCCAGCACCTTACGGGACACTGCCTACGAGCAGTACTTC.

The CDR3 DNA sequence: TGTGCCAGCAGTCCCCTAGCGTGGGCAGATACGCAGTATTTT. This encodes CASSPLAWADTQYF. V gene TRBV27 combines with J gene TRBJ2-3; TRBD2 might be the D (6 bases). The CDR3 consists of 14 residues. Trimming removed 5 bases from V and 4 bases from J, with 13 bases in between. Germline V lookup: CDR1 MNHEY, CDR2 SMNVEV (reference sequence).

The chain links TRBV19 to TRBJ1-2, with 8 bases that match TRBD1. The CDR3 is made up of 15 amino acids. With 7 bases clipped from V and 4 bases from J, the junction kept 11 bases outside the gene matches. CDR1 is LNHDA, CDR2 SQIVND, per germline (reference sequence). This CDR3 is CASKYLMGQAYGYTF. The CDR3 nucleotides are TGTGCCAGTAAATATTTAATGGGACAGGCCTATGGCTACACCTTC.

The chain has TRBV6-9 and TRBJ1-2, with 7 bases that match TRBD1. The CDR3 is 15 residues long. Germline loops: CDR1 MNHGY, CDR2 SVAAGI. The J segment lost 0 bases and the V segment lost 4 bases, leaving 5 bases of the junction unmatched. The DNA for the CDR3 is TGTGCCAGCAGTTTAGGGGGCTTCCCTAACTATGGCTACACCTTC. It encodes CASSLGGFPNYGYTF.

The chain links TRBV5-1 to TRBJ2-7; D unresolved. Trimming took off 0 bases at V and 6 bases at J, with 22 bases between the two ends. Per germline, CDR1 SGHRS and CDR2 YFSETQ. The CDR3 is 17 amino acids. CDR3 bases: TGCGCCAGCAGCTTGGTGGGAACTCAAGTTGTTATTCGCGAGCAGTACTTC. It is translated as CASSLVGTQVVIREQYF. The entire variable domain, with the rest obtained from reference TRBV5-1 and TRBJ2-7, is as follows: KAGVTQTPRYLIKTRGQQVTLSCSPISGHRSVSWYQQTPGQGLQFLFEYFSETQRNKGNFPGRFSGRQFSNSRSEMNVSTLELGDSALYLCASSLVGTQVVIREQYFGPGTRLTVT.

The chain employs TRBV28 and TRBJ1-2, with D perhaps matching TRBD1 (5 bases). The CDR3 sequence is 13 residues long. The V gene lost 9 bases and the J gene lost 3 bases, with 14 bases spanning the gap. The germline V gene has CDR1 MDHEN and CDR2 SYDVKM. The CDR3 DNA reads as TGTGCCAGTACGGGGCGGGAGTACTATGGCTACACCTTC. This codes for CASTGREYYGYTF.

This clone was detected only once. DNA of the CDR3: TGTGCCAGCAGTCAAGAGACAGGGGGCCACGAGCAGTACTTC. It translates to CASSQETGGHEQYF. The J gene is TRBJ2-7, the V gene TRBV5-5, with 10 bases aligning to TRBD1. Germline lookup yields CDR1 SGHKS and CDR2 YYEKEE (reference sequence). V was pared by 5 bases and J by 5 bases, with 7 bases of the junction left unmatched. CDR3 length: 14 amino acids.

The chain carries TRBV4-1 and TRBJ1-5; 8 positions match TRBD1. Trimming cost V 2 bases and J 7 bases; bases outside gene matches: 7. CDR1 and CDR2 from the germline V gene are MGHRA and YSYEKL. This CDR3 has 15 amino acids. The CDR3 DNA follows: TGCGCCAGCAGCCAATGGTGGCAGGGGGCGCAGCCCCAGCATTTT. Translating gives CASSQWWQGAQPQHF.

V is TRBV27 and J is TRBJ2-1; 14 bases agree with TRBD2. CDR3 length: 16 residues. Germline lookup yields CDR1 MNHEY and CDR2 SMNVEV (reference sequence). With 4 bases clipped from V and 6 bases from J, the junction kept 5 bases outside the gene matches. The DNA for the CDR3 is TGTGCCAGCAGTTCGACTAGCGGGGGGGCAGGCAATGAGCAGTTCTTC. Amino acid sequence: CASSSTSGGAGNEQFF.

This sequence joins TRBV5-6 and TRBJ1-1; no firm D call. The CDR3 runs to 13 residues. V lost 4 bases to trimming and J lost 2 bases, with 9 bases between them. Germline assignment: CDR1 SGHDT and CDR2 YYEEEE. CDR3 in amino acids: CASSTWGNTEAFF. CDR3 nucleotides: TGTGCCAGCAGCACGTGGGGAAACACTGAAGCTTTCTTT.

The rearrangement joins TRBV28 to TRBJ1-2; tentatively, D is TRBD1 (6 bases). V was pared by 1 base and J by 2 bases, with 11 bases between. Germline V gene lookup returns CDR1 MDHEN and CDR2 SYDVKM. The CDR3 spans 15 residues. CDR3 region: CASSLLGGSNYGYTF. The CDR3 DNA is TGTGCCAGCAGTTTATTAGGGGGTTCCAACTATGGCTACACCTTC.

The chain couples TRBV2 to TRBJ2-3, with no clear D. The CDR3 runs to 14 residues. The V end was cut by 8 bases, the J end by 5 bases, with 17 bases between. Germline-derived CDR1 and CDR2 are SNHLY and FYNNEI. CDR3 nucleotides: TGTGCCAGCTTGATGGGCAAGATGGTAGATACGCAGTATTTT. As protein: CASLMGKMVDTQYF.

This clone has only one observation. The chain has TRBV28 and TRBJ2-7; D may correspond to TRBD1 or TRBD2 (5 bases each). Per germline, CDR1 MDHEN and CDR2 SYDVKM. The CDR3 consists of 14 residues. Between the trimmed V and J ends, which lost 5 bases and 2 bases, there was a span of 13 bases. The CDR3 nucleotides are TGTGCCAGCAGTCCTACGGGACGGCCCTACGAGCAGTACTTC. It codes for CASSPTGRPYEQYF.

The chain carries TRBV13 and TRBJ2-3; D gene uncertain. The CDR3 runs 14 residues. Germline CDR1 is PRHDT and CDR2 is FYEKMQ (reference sequence). Trimming removed 3 bases at V and 0 bases at J, with 7 bases between. CDR3 sequence reads: CASSFGRSTDTQYF. In DNA form, the CDR3 reads TGTGCCAGCAGCTTTGGCAGAAGCACAGATACGCAGTATTTT.

This chain joins TRBV27 and TRBJ2-1; D is perhaps TRBD2 (5 bases). Trimming took off 6 bases at V and 0 bases at J, with 9 bases between the two ends. The CDR3 length is 14 residues. From germline, CDR1 is MNHEY and CDR2 SMNVEV (reference sequence). The CDR3 loop is CASRPGSSYNEQFF. The CDR3 DNA reads TGTGCCAGCAGACCGGGAAGCTCCTACAATGAGCAGTTCTTC.